Below are 2 T cell receptor beta chains sequenced from a single sample in a study of T cells after yellow fever vaccination. Using its own MiXCR run on the 5' RACE reads, TCRdb lists one record per CDR3 protein. The table records around 310,000 distinct CDR3 sequences, 3.5% to 4.5% of them present only once. Sequencing used PBMCs, obtained 15 days after the yellow fever booster vaccination. These receptors all come from a man between 18 and 29 years old who received the YFV17D yellow fever vaccine.

This clonotype showed up just a few times. This chain joins TRBV7-8 and TRBJ2-5, with 9 bases matching TRBD1. This CDR3 is 16 amino acids long. V lost 6 bases and J lost 3; bases outside the gene matches: 11. The germline V gene has CDR1 SGHVS and CDR2 FQNEAQ. The CDR3 sequence: CASRRPGQGTKETQYF. In DNA form, the CDR3 reads TGTGCCAGCAGAAGACCGGGACAGGGTACGAAAGAGACCCAGTACTTC.

This clonotype was picked up many times. The CDR3 DNA reads TGTGCCAGCAGTTTTGCCCTAGCCCCCTCTTACGAGCAGTACTTC. Residues: CASSFALAPSYEQYF. This chain links TRBV12-3 or TRBV12-4 with TRBJ2-7; possibly TRBD2 for D (5 bases). The CDR3 extends over 15 amino acids. Trimming stripped 3 bases from V and 4 bases from J, with 16 bases between.